Described below is a single T cell receptor (beta chain) sequence and its context. Alongside a J-beta primer mix, a sample-barcoded 5' primer served in a second PCR lasting 7 to 11 cycles. MiXCR, applied by TCRdb to the 5' RACE reads, yields one record per CDR3 protein. The sample yields some 1.5 million distinct CDR3 sequences, approximately 43% seen once. This record comes from a study of blood T cells in healthy people across ages. The clonotype comes from a woman aged 18-30 years in good health. The specimen was blood.

Written as DNA, the CDR3 is TGCAGCGCCGAACTGAAGCGACGAGAGACCCAGTTCTTC. It translates to CSAELKRRETQFF. J is TRBJ2-5 and V is TRBV29-1; D remains ambiguous. The J call may be incorrect, as the DNA end agrees better with TRBJ2-1. The V gene's germline CDR1 is SQVTM and CDR2 ANQGSEA. The CDR3 is made up of 13 amino acids.